Each of the 28 T cell receptor beta chains below was sequenced from the same sample in a study of blood T cell repertoires in COVID-19. Only in-frame clones appear in the TCRdb table, and some are missing; sequencing was by immunoSEQ multiplex PCR. The table shows about 180,000 clones, with roughly 85% occurring only once. Sequencing input: peripheral blood. The origin of the receptors is a man aged 50-59 years with active or convalescent COVID-19.

To note about this clone: Distinct nucleotide sequences in the sample also encode this CDR3. The gene calls are TRBV7-9 and TRBJ1-5; D is unresolved. Germline V lookup: CDR1 SEHNR, CDR2 FQNEAQ (reference sequence). The V and J ends lost 3 bases and 3 bases respectively, with 3 bases between them. The CDR3 extends over 12 amino acids. This chain's CDR3 is CASSFLNQPQHF. Here the CDR3 DNA reads TGTGCCAGCAGCTTTCTCAATCAGCCCCAGCATTTT.

The chain couples TRBV9 to TRBJ2-2, with TRBD1 as a possible D gene (6 bases). Germline V gives CDR1 SGDLS, CDR2 YYNGEE. This CDR3 spans 15 amino acids. The V and J ends lost 6 bases and 3 bases respectively, with 15 bases between them. The CDR3 bases are TGTGCCAGCACCCCTATGGACAGTGACACCGGGGAGCTGTTTTTT. Translated, it gives CASTPMDSDTGELFF.

V is TRBV4-1 and J is TRBJ1-3; D remains ambiguous. In germline, CDR1 is MGHRA, CDR2 YSYEKL. V was cut by 1 base and J by 0 bases, with 4 bases left in between. The CDR3 loop spans 14 amino acids. This CDR3 is CASSQVSSGNTIYF. CDR3 in DNA: TGCGCCAGCAGCCAAGTGAGCTCTGGAAACACCATATATTTT.

The sample holds one count of this clone. This chain's CDR3 is CATSVPGGLYNEQFF. DNA of the CDR3: TGTGCCACCAGTGTTCCGGGAGGGCTCTACAATGAGCAGTTCTTC. This chain connects TRBV24-1 to TRBJ2-1, with 8 bases matching TRBD2. CDR1 is KGHDR, CDR2 SFDVKD, per germline. V was clipped by 5 bases and J by 3 bases; unmatched bases: 5. CDR3 length: 15 residues.

V is TRBV7-9 and J is TRBJ2-2; D remains ambiguous. The CDR3 is made up of 14 amino acids. Trimming pared 5 bases from V and 2 bases from J, leaving 9 bases between. CDR1 and CDR2 (germline): SEHNR, FQNEAQ (reference sequence). Here the CDR3 DNA reads TGTGCCAGCAGCCGGTTTCAAAACACCGGGGAGCTGTTTTTT. It is translated as CASSRFQNTGELFF.

V gene TRBV25-1 combines with J gene TRBJ1-2; D remains ambiguous. V was trimmed by 4 bases and J by 4 bases, leaving 7 bases between them. The CDR3 covers 12 residues. The germline CDR1 and CDR2 sequences are MGHDK and SYGVNS. The CDR3 is CASSGGIYGYTF. The CDR3 nucleotides read TGTGCCAGCAGTGGAGGGATCTATGGCTACACCTTC.

The rearrangement uses TRBV5-4 and TRBJ2-3; 8 bases map to TRBD2. This CDR3 comprises 15 residues. The V and J ends lost 3 bases and 0 bases, in that order; junction bases with no gene match: 3. The germline gives CDR1 SGHNT, CDR2 YYREEE (reference sequence). CDR3 amino acids: CASSSSGGSTDTQYF. The CDR3 DNA sequence: TGTGCCAGCAGCTCCAGCGGGGGTAGCACAGATACGCAGTATTTT.

The V call is TRBV6-5, the J call TRBJ2-3, with D tentatively TRBD2 (5 bases). V gave up 6 bases and J gave up 0 bases, with 13 bases separating them. The germline V gene has CDR1 MNHEY and CDR2 SVGAGI. The CDR3 has 15 amino acids. DNA for the CDR3: TGTGCCAGCAGCGCCGACTACCTTAGCACAGATACGCAGTATTTT. Translating it yields CASSADYLSTDTQYF.

The genes are TRBV3-1 (or the pseudogene TRBV3-2) and TRBJ2-7; possibly TRBD1 for D (6 bases). This CDR3 has 16 amino acids. Germline CDR1 LGHDT, CDR2 YNNKEL (reference sequence). The V gene lost 2 bases and the J gene lost 0 bases, with 14 bases spanning the gap. The CDR3 sequence is CASSQTRTVNSYEQYF. As DNA, the CDR3 is TGTGCCAGCAGCCAAACGCGGACAGTTAACTCCTACGAGCAGTACTTC.

The chain is built from TRBV13 and TRBJ2-6; TRBD2 matches 8 bases. Germline V gene sequence: CDR1 PRHDT, CDR2 FYEKMQ (reference sequence). V dropped 5 bases and J dropped 4; count of bases not matched to a gene: 7. The CDR3 sequence is 16 residues long. The DNA for the CDR3 is TGTGCCAGCAGCACCAAAGGCGGGAGGGGGGCCAACGTCCTGACTTTC. The encoded protein is CASSTKGGRGANVLTF. The whole variable domain, remainder taken from reference TRBV13 and TRBJ2-6, is AAGVIQSPRHLIKEKRETATLKCYPIPRHDTVYWYQQGPGQDPQFLISFYEKMQSDKGSIPDRFSAQQFSDYHSELNMSSLELGDSALYFCASSTKGGRGANVLTFGAGSRLTVL.

The gene calls are TRBV9 and TRBJ2-7, with TRBD2 as a possible D gene (5 bases). The CDR3 has 13 amino acids. From germline, CDR1 is SGDLS and CDR2 YYNGEE. V was trimmed by 0 bases and J by 7 bases, leaving 11 bases between them. The CDR3 nucleotides are TGTGCCAGCAGCGTAGACAACCGCGGGGAGCAGTACTTC. This translates into CASSVDNRGEQYF.

The CDR3 nucleotides are TGTGCCAGCAGCGAACCGGGACAGGGTGGTACTAACTATGGCTACACCTTC. It codes for CASSEPGQGGTNYGYTF. V and J are TRBV9 and TRBJ1-2, with 9 positions matching TRBD1. The length of the CDR3 is 17 residues. V was pared by 3 bases and J by 0 bases, with 9 bases of the junction left unmatched. The germline gives CDR1 SGDLS, CDR2 YYNGEE.

The rearrangement joins TRBV2 to TRBJ2-7; a possible D gene is TRBD1 (7 bases). Germline CDR1 reads SNHLY; CDR2 reads FYNNEI. Between the trimmed V and J ends, which lost 7 bases and 7 bases, there was a span of 17 bases. The CDR3 has 13 residues. Written as DNA, the CDR3 is TGTGCCAGCACTCGACAGGGCCGGGGGGAGCAGTACTTC. Amino acids: CASTRQGRGEQYF.

This clone was observed once. This sequence joins TRBV7-9 and TRBJ1-2; 7 positions match TRBD1. The germline CDR1 and CDR2 sequences are SEHNR and FQNEAQ (reference sequence). The trim removed 5 bases at V and 1 base at J, leaving 4 bases unmatched. The CDR3 consists of 14 residues. DNA for the CDR3: TGTGCCAGCAGCCAGACAGGGTTTAACTATGGCTACACCTTC. It codes for CASSQTGFNYGYTF.

This clone was recorded only once. This chain uses TRBV7-3 with TRBJ2-3; tentative D call: TRBD1 (5 bases). The CDR3 is 14 amino acids. The V and J ends lost 3 bases and 1 base respectively, with 8 bases between them. Germline V gene lookup returns CDR1 SGHTA and CDR2 FQGTGA. The CDR3 nucleotides read TGTGCCAGCAGCTTTGGCAGGGGCACAGATACGCAGTATTTT. This encodes CASSFGRGTDTQYF.

This clone was seen only once. This chain connects TRBV3-1 (or the pseudogene TRBV3-2) to TRBJ2-3; 13 nucleotides agree with TRBD2. Germline V gene lookup returns CDR1 LGHDT and CDR2 YNNKEL (reference sequence). V was pared by 1 base and J by 7 bases, with 8 bases of the junction left unmatched. CDR3 length: 17 amino acids. The CDR3 coding sequence is TGTGCCAGCAGCCAAGGTAGGACTAGCGGGAGTAGGAATACGCAGTATTTT. The encoded protein is CASSQGRTSGSRNTQYF.

V usage is TRBV6-6 and J usage is TRBJ1-4; TRBD1 agrees at 10 bases. The germline CDR1 and CDR2 sequences are MNHNY and SVGAGI (reference sequence). The CDR3 extends over 16 amino acids. The ends lost 6 bases at V and 3 bases at J; junction bases unmatched: 7. The CDR3, as DNA: TGTGCCAGCAGAAAGGGACAGGGGATACCTAATGAAAAACTGTTTTTT. Translated: CASRKGQGIPNEKLFF.

This clone turned up a few times. The chain carries TRBV6-2 or TRBV6-3 and TRBJ1-5; TRBD1 might be the D (6 bases). The V gene's germline CDR1 is MNHEY and CDR2 SVGEGT. Between the trimmed V and J ends, which lost 4 bases and 2 bases, there was a span of 21 bases. The CDR3 totals 18 residues. CDR3: CASSLDRRNIGRNQPQHF. The CDR3 region has the DNA TGTGCCAGCAGTTTGGACAGACGAAACATTGGGCGCAATCAGCCCCAGCATTTT.

The chain uses TRBV28 and TRBJ1-2, with D tentatively TRBD1 (5 bases). The V end lost 4 bases, the J end lost 4 bases, and 16 bases lay between the germline ends. The length of the CDR3 is 15 residues. From germline, CDR1 is MDHEN and CDR2 SYDVKM. The CDR3 sequence is CASSSPTGLFYGYTF. The CDR3 nucleotides are TGTGCCAGCAGTTCACCCACGGGACTCTTCTATGGCTACACCTTC.

The chain joins TRBV5-6 to TRBJ1-2; 7 bases are shared with TRBD1. V gave up 4 bases and J gave up 5 bases; unmatched junction bases: 11. This CDR3 comprises 15 residues. Germline loops: CDR1 SGHDT, CDR2 YYEEEE. For the CDR3, the DNA is TGTGCCAGCAGCATATCGGACAGGCCCGGGTATGGCTACACCTTC. Translation gives CASSISDRPGYGYTF.

The sample holds a few counts of this clone. The chain is built from TRBV2 and TRBJ2-7; D is possibly TRBD1 (6 bases). Between the trimmed V and J ends, which lost 2 bases and 6 bases, there was a span of 14 bases. The germline V gene has CDR1 SNHLY and CDR2 FYNNEI. The CDR3 runs to 14 residues. The chain's CDR3 is CASSEYREQGEQYF. CDR3 coding DNA: TGTGCCAGCAGTGAATACAGGGAGCAAGGCGAGCAGTACTTC.

V gene TRBV5-1 combines with J gene TRBJ2-5, with D tentatively TRBD1 (6 bases). V lost 3 bases, J lost 5 bases, and 8 bases lay in between. The CDR3 consists of 12 residues. Looked up from germline, CDR1 is SGHRS and CDR2 is YFSETQ. CDR3 protein: CASSSQGETQYF. DNA of the CDR3: TGCGCCAGCAGCTCCCAGGGGGAGACCCAGTACTTC.

This clone was detected once. The J gene is TRBJ1-2, the V gene TRBV16; D not certain. V was cut by 4 bases and J by 4 bases, with 10 bases left in between. The CDR3 length is 13 residues. From germline, CDR1 is KGHSY and CDR2 FQNENV. The DNA of the CDR3 is TGTGCCAGCAGCCGGGCAGAGACCTATGGCTACACCTTC. Its translation is CASSRAETYGYTF. The entire variable domain, with the rest obtained from reference TRBV16 and TRBJ1-2, is as follows: GEEVAQTPKHLVRGEGQKAKLYCAPIKGHSYVFWYQQVLKNEFKFLISFQNENVFDETGMPKERFSAKCLPNSPCSLEIQATKLEDSAVYFCASSRAETYGYTFGSGTRLTVV.

The genes are TRBV19 and TRBJ1-2; D is unresolved. CDR3 length: 13 residues. The germline CDR1 and CDR2 sequences are LNHDA and SQIVND (reference sequence). The V end lost 6 bases, the J end lost 4 bases, and 12 bases lay between the germline ends. This chain's CDR3 is CASRSVDSYGYTF. For the CDR3, the DNA is TGTGCCAGTAGGTCGGTAGACTCCTATGGCTACACCTTC.

The chain joins TRBV12-3 or TRBV12-4 to TRBJ2-7; no clear D. Between the trimmed V and J ends, which lost 8 bases and 0 bases, there was a span of 11 bases. The CDR3 contains 13 residues. CDR3 in DNA: TGTGCCAGCGGATCCAGGAACTCCTACGAGCAGTACTTC. It specifies CASGSRNSYEQYF.

This sequence joins TRBV3-1 (or the pseudogene TRBV3-2) and TRBJ2-5; 12 bases line up with TRBD2. From germline, CDR1 is LGHDT and CDR2 YNNKEL (reference sequence). The CDR3 spans 15 residues. Trimming at V came to 5 bases and at J to 2 bases, leaving 3 bases not matched to a gene. Here the CDR3 reads CASSFGTSGQETQYF. The CDR3 region has the DNA TGTGCCAGCAGCTTCGGGACTAGCGGGCAAGAGACCCAGTACTTC.

The chain has TRBV5-1 and TRBJ2-3, with TRBD1 identical over 8 bases. This CDR3 has 16 amino acids. Looked up from germline, CDR1 is SGHRS and CDR2 is YFSETQ. Losses at the gene ends were 2 bases for V and 0 bases for J; bases not matched to a gene: 5. CDR3 in DNA: TGCGCCAGCAGCTTCCCAGGGGGCACTAGCACAGATACGCAGTATTTT. It translates to CASSFPGGTSTDTQYF.

A single count supports this clone. The chain links TRBV5-4 to TRBJ1-4; weak D call: TRBD1 (5 bases). Germline V CDR1 and CDR2: SGHNT, YYREEE (reference sequence). The length of the CDR3 is 14 residues. The V end was cut by 0 bases, the J end by 7 bases, with 10 bases between. Written as DNA, the CDR3 is TGTGCCAGCAGCTTGGGCGGACACGCTGAAAAACTGTTTTTT. It yields the protein CASSLGGHAEKLFF.